What follows is one TCR beta chain and its context. Its antigen is still unknown. The CDR3 is 14 residues long. Germline lookup yields CDR1 SGHAT and CDR2 FQDESV (reference sequence). Trimming took 5 bases from V and 1 from J, leaving 11 bases between them. The data belong to a study of cytomegalovirus exposure and HLA in healthy donors. Here immunoSEQ multiplex PCR was the method, and the copy in TCRdb shows in-frame clones only, minus some. The table includes 170,000 or so clones, more than 65% detected once. Study observations and caveats: Rarity characterized most TCR sequences, yet some public TCRs appeared in many donors.

This TCR was recovered from a woman between 18 and 29 years old in good health and CMV-seropositive. The sample comprised PBMCs. The V and J genes are TRBV11-1 and TRBJ2-5; TRBD1 might be the D (6 bases). The CDR3 coding sequence is TGTGCCAGCAGCCTAGGACAGTTCCAAGAGACCCAGTACTTC. This sequence encodes CASSLGQFQETQYF.